What follows are 8 T cell receptor beta chains derived from one specimen sequenced in a study of blood T cell repertoires in COVID-19 (dated by TCRdb to 2020 to 2021). Receptor libraries were prepared by the immunoSEQ multiplex PCR assay. TCRdb limited this immuneACCESS table to in-frame rearrangements with V and J called. A share of clones is missing; checked studies link under half to unresolved V genes, and the rest is unexplained. The sample data list approximately 320,000 clones, and more than 90% of these were observed just once. The ten biggest clones cover 2.6% of the sample. The sequencing input was PBMCs or T cells enriched from blood (not recorded which). All receptors derive from a man in his sixties who had recovered from COVID-19.

The V call is TRBV18, the J call TRBJ1-4, with D possibly matching TRBD1 (5 bases). V lost 4 bases and J 5 bases, leaving 11 bases between the germline ends. The CDR3 consists of 14 residues. CDR1 is KGHSH and CDR2 is LQKENI in the germline V gene. This CDR3 is CASSHGHVNEKLFF. The CDR3 DNA is TGTGCCAGCTCACACGGACACGTCAATGAAAAACTGTTTTTT.

The chain recombines TRBV5-1 with TRBJ2-7; the match to TRBD1 covers 7 bases. Germline CDR1 is SGHRS and CDR2 is YFSETQ. The trim removed 4 bases at V and 5 bases at J, leaving 3 bases unmatched. The CDR3 has 12 amino acids. CDR3 nucleotide sequence: TGCGCCAGCAGCCTGGACAGGAACGAGCAGTACTTC. It translates to CASSLDRNEQYF. Variable domain in full (rest from reference TRBV5-1 and TRBJ2-7): KAGVTQTPRYLIKTRGQQVTLSCSPISGHRSVSWYQQTPGQGLQFLFEYFSETQRNKGNFPGRFSGRQFSNSRSEMNVSTLELGDSALYLCASSLDRNEQYFGPGTRLTVT.

The chain joins TRBV18 to TRBJ1-2; D is undetermined. The CDR3 extends over 14 amino acids. Per germline, CDR1 KGHSH and CDR2 LQKENI. The ends were cut back, 4 bases at V and 0 bases at J, with 9 bases in the middle. CDR3 amino acids: CASSRDSTNYGYTF. In DNA form, the CDR3 reads TGTGCCAGCTCACGCGATTCAACTAACTATGGCTACACCTTC.

The V and J genes are TRBV4-1 and TRBJ1-1; 8 positions agree with TRBD1. Germline V gene sequence: CDR1 MGHRA, CDR2 YSYEKL. The trim removed 5 bases at V and 3 bases at J, leaving 5 bases unmatched. This CDR3 has 14 residues. CDR3 bases: TGCGCCAGCAGCGTCACAGGGGGTTACACTGAAGCTTTCTTT. Translating gives CASSVTGGYTEAFF.

The chain has TRBV5-5 and TRBJ1-4, with a weak D call TRBD1 (5 bases). The V gene's germline CDR1 is SGHKS and CDR2 YYEKEE (reference sequence). Trimming removed 2 bases at V and 0 bases at J, with 8 bases between. The CDR3 runs 15 residues. The CDR3 region has the DNA TGTGCCAGCAGCTTATCGGGGGCAACTAATGAAAAACTGTTTTTT. Its protein product is CASSLSGATNEKLFF.

The chain couples TRBV2 to TRBJ1-2; TRBD1 agrees at 9 bases. CDR3 length: 12 amino acids. J lost 6 bases, V lost 7 bases, and 3 bases had no gene match. Per the germline V gene, CDR1 is SNHLY and CDR2 is FYNNEI. The CDR3 bases are TGTGCCAGCAATTGGGACAGGGATGGCTACACCTTC. It is translated as CASNWDRDGYTF.

The chain joins TRBV27 to TRBJ1-4, with TRBD1 matching 7 bases. CDR1 and CDR2 from the germline V gene are MNHEY and SMNVEV (reference sequence). The CDR3 totals 13 residues. V shed 6 bases and J 7 bases; nucleotides not matched to a gene: 5. The CDR3, as DNA: TGTGCCAGCAGCCGCCGGACAGGTGAAAAACTGTTTTTT. Protein product: CASSRRTGEKLFF.

The chain links TRBV15 to TRBJ2-3; 12 bases align to TRBD1. CDR3 size: 23 residues. V dropped 3 bases and J dropped 1; count of bases not matched to a gene: 23. Germline CDR1 LNHNV, CDR2 YYDKDF (reference sequence). This CDR3 is CATSSGPGRRDRGPESGTDTQYF. DNA of the CDR3: TGTGCCACCAGCAGCGGCCCCGGTCGGAGGGACAGGGGGCCCGAGAGTGGCACAGATACGCAGTATTTT.